This T cell receptor beta chain was recovered during a study of cytomegalovirus exposure and HLA in healthy donors. V shed 0 bases and J 0 bases; nucleotides not matched to a gene: 3. Germline V gives CDR1 SGHRS, CDR2 YFSETQ. This CDR3 spans 16 amino acids. PCR involved 60 Vbeta and 13 Jbeta primers. Sequencing used immunoSEQ multiplex PCR; TCRdb keeps in-frame clones, though not all of them. Of under 200,000 clones listed, 10% to 15% are singletons. This receptor was identified in a man aged 50 to 59 in good health and CMV-seropositive. Sequencing was performed on PBMCs. The V call is TRBV5-1, the J call TRBJ1-5, with 7 positions matching TRBD1. The CDR3 spells CASSLGTGNSNQPQHF. The CDR3 coding sequence is TGCGCCAGCAGCTTGGGGACAGGCAATAGCAATCAGCCCCAGCATTTT.